The sequence of this T cell receptor (beta chain) was determined in a study of blood T cell repertoires in COVID-19. Overall study context: COVID-19 samples from acute and convalescent phases originated in the United States, Italy and Spain.

Cohort placement rested on clinical history that participants reported themselves. J gave up 7 bases and V 4 bases, and 11 bases lay outside the gene matches. Germline V gene data show CDR1 as SGHNT and CDR2 as YYREEE (reference sequence). This CDR3 has 14 residues. Clones were sequenced by immunoSEQ multiplex PCR, and TCRdb holds only the in-frame ones, with some missing. Of 200,000 or so clones in the sample, roughly 84% were seen once. Sequenced input: PBMCs or T cells enriched from blood (not recorded which). The chain joins TRBV5-4 to TRBJ2-7, with 7 positions matching TRBD1. The receptor was isolated from a man aged 35-49 years who had recovered from COVID-19. Here the CDR3 DNA reads TGTGCCAGCAGCCCACAGGGGCCGGGTAGGGAGCAGTACTTC. Translation: CASSPQGPGREQYF.